What follows describes a single T cell receptor (beta chain). A junction end diverges from the germline sequence, so it may reflect a read error. Under the authors' procedure: Amplification with reference gene primers provided the estimates of nucleated cell counts. The repertoire was sequenced with immunoSEQ multiplex PCR; TCRdb's copy has only in-frame clones and lacks some. The DNA was the basis for D and trimming; V, J and clone size are from that table. The sample includes almost 95,000 clones, about 83% of them seen just once. The sample belongs to a study of blood T cell repertoires in COVID-19. The wider study: Sites in the United States, Italy and Spain provided acute and convalescent COVID-19 samples. The analysed material was cDNA or gDNA that came from T cells, B-cell-depleted T cells, or PBMCs.

Per germline, CDR1 MNHNY and CDR2 SVGAGI (reference sequence). There are 15 residues in the CDR3. The TCR originated in a woman aged 55 to 70 with COVID-19, enrolled during active disease. This chain connects TRBV6-6 to TRBJ1-6, with TRBD1 identical over 8 bases. Source material: peripheral blood. The DNA for the CDR3 is TGTGCCAGCACTCCCCTGGACAGGGATAACTCACCCCTCCACTTT. Translating it yields CASTPLDRDNSPLHF.